A single sample gave rise to the 8 T cell receptor beta chains below, sequenced in a study of blood T cell repertoires in COVID-19. TCRdb's table, derived via immunoSEQ multiplex PCR, lists solely in-frame clones and lacks some. Of about 170,000 clones listed, over 65% were seen once; the top ten hold about 4.6%. The material sequenced was PBMCs or T cells enriched from blood (not recorded which). The receptors come from a woman aged 50 to 60 who had recovered from COVID-19.

The V gene is TRBV15, the J gene TRBJ1-1, with D perhaps matching TRBD1 (5 bases). This CDR3 contains 16 residues. Trimming left V 9 bases short and J 4 bases short, with 24 bases between. Germline V gene data show CDR1 as LNHNV and CDR2 as YYDKDF (reference sequence). The CDR3: CATRSGESGGSTEAFF. The CDR3 DNA sequence: TGTGCCACGAGGAGTGGCGAAAGCGGGGGAAGCACTGAAGCTTTCTTT.

This chain links TRBV5-1 with TRBJ2-2; D perhaps matches TRBD1 (6 bases). The CDR3 totals 17 residues. V shed 4 bases and J shed 3 bases, with 19 bases lying between them. Germline V gene lookup returns CDR1 SGHRS and CDR2 YFSETQ. The DNA for the CDR3 is TGCGCCAGCAGCCTAATACAGGGCGTCGGAGACACCGGGGAGCTGTTTTTT. Its protein is CASSLIQGVGDTGELFF.

The chain has TRBV5-4 and TRBJ2-2; 16 bases line up with TRBD2. The CDR3 is 18 amino acids. V lost 4 bases to trimming and J lost 3 bases; unmatched junction nucleotides: 6. Germline V gene sequence: CDR1 SGHNT, CDR2 YYREEE (reference sequence). The CDR3 coding sequence is TGTGCCAGCAGCGGTCCGGGACTAGCGGGGGGGTACACCGGGGAGCTGTTTTTT. As protein: CASSGPGLAGGYTGELFF.

The chain uses TRBV7-8 and TRBJ2-2, with TRBD2 matching over 10 bases. The junction had 5 bases not matched to a gene; V was cut back by 3 bases and J by 4 bases. The CDR3 is 16 residues long. Germline assignment: CDR1 SGHVS and CDR2 FQNEAQ. The chain's CDR3 is CASSFLAGDRTGELFF. CDR3 nucleotides: TGTGCCAGCAGCTTCCTAGCGGGAGATCGCACCGGGGAGCTGTTTTTT.

This clone came up once. Here the CDR3 reads CSVPGVPGYTF. CDR3 nucleotides: TGCAGCGTTCCAGGGGTTCCTGGCTACACCTTC. The chain recombines TRBV29-1 with TRBJ1-2; D is perhaps TRBD1 (6 bases). Looked up from germline, CDR1 is SQVTM and CDR2 is ANQGSEA. CDR3 size: 11 residues. The ends were cut back, 5 bases at V and 7 bases at J, with 11 bases in the middle.

This chain uses TRBV2 with TRBJ2-7; D gene uncertain. Germline V CDR1 and CDR2: SNHLY, FYNNEI. Trimming took 4 bases from V and 3 from J, leaving 7 bases between them. The CDR3 length is 12 residues. The CDR3 spells CASSVTDYEQYV. CDR3 nucleotide sequence: TGTGCCAGCAGTGTGACTGACTACGAGCAGTACGTC.

Worth noting for this clone: Additional DNA sequences in this sample encode the identical CDR3. This sequence joins TRBV6-5 and TRBJ2-1, with 14 bases aligning to TRBD2. J gave up 6 bases and V 2 bases, and 3 bases lay outside the gene matches. This CDR3 has 16 residues. The germline gives CDR1 MNHEY, CDR2 SVGAGI. Written as DNA, the CDR3 is TGTGCCAGCAGTTACACCGGACTAGCGGGGGGCAATGAGCAGTTCTTC. Translated, it gives CASSYTGLAGGNEQFF.

The chain couples TRBV3-1 (or the pseudogene TRBV3-2) to TRBJ2-1; 7 positions match TRBD2. Germline V gene data show CDR1 as LGHDT and CDR2 as YNNKEL (reference sequence). This CDR3 has 16 amino acids. V lost 6 bases, J lost 5 bases, and 13 bases stayed unmatched. CDR3 loop: CASSHRGGGRHNEQFF. The CDR3 DNA follows: TGTGCCAGCAGTCACCGGGGCGGGGGTCGCCACAATGAGCAGTTCTTC.